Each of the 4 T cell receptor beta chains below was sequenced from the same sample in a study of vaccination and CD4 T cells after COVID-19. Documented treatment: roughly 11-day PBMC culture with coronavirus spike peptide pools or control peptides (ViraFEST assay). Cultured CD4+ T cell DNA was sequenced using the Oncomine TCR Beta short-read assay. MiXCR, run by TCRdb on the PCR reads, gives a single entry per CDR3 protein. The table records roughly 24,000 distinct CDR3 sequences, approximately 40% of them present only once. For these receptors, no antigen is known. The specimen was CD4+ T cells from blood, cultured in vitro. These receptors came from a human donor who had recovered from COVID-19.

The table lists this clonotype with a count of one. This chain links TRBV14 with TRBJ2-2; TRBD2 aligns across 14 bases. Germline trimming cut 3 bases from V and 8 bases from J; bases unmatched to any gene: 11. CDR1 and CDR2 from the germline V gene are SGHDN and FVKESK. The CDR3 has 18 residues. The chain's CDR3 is CASSHRPGTSGRSGELFF. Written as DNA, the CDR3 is TGTGCCAGCAGCCATCGCCCCGGGACTAGCGGGAGATCAGGGGAGCTGTTTTTT.

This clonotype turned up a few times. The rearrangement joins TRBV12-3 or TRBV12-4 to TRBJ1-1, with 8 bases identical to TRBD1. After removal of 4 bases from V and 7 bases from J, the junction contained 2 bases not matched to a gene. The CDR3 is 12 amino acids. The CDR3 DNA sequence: TGTGCCAGCAGTTCAGGGGGCGTTGAAGCTTTCTTT. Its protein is CASSSGGVEAFF.

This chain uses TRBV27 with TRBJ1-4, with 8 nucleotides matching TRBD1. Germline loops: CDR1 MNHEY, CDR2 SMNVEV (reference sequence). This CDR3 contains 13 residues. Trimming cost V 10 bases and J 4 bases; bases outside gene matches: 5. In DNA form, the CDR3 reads TGTGCCACCAGGGGACAGGTTAATGAAAAACTGTTTTTT. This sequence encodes CATRGQVNEKLFF.

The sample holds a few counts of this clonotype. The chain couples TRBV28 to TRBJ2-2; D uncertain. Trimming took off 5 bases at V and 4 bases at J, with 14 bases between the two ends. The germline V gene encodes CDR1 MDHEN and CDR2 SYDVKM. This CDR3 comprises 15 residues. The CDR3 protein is CASSTPSTLTGELFF. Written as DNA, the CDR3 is TGTGCCAGCAGTACCCCAAGTACCCTCACCGGGGAGCTGTTTTTT.